This TCR beta chain stems from a study of cytotoxic CD8 clonotypes in ibrutinib-treated CLL. Study overall: Mean yields were about 280,000 productive templates and 94,082 productive rearrangements per sample.

Researchers set a sequencing depth target of 1 in 200,000 to 1 in 1 million T cells. TCRdb's table, derived via immunoSEQ multiplex PCR, lists solely in-frame clones and lacks some. In the table there are some 300,000 clones, roughly 80% of which are singletons. This clone was found a few times. This CDR3 comprises 14 residues. CDR1 and CDR2 from the germline V gene are SGHDN and FVKESK. V dropped 5 bases and J dropped 2 bases, with 9 bases sitting between them. The material was PBMCs, obtained before ibrutinib treatment. This chain links TRBV14 with TRBJ2-2, with D perhaps TRBD2 (6 bases). This TCR was sampled from a human donor with chronic lymphocytic leukemia. The CDR3 sequence: CASSKGLNTGELFF. CDR3 nucleotide sequence: TGTGCCAGCAGCAAAGGACTAAACACCGGGGAGCTGTTTTTT.